The rows below give T cell receptor beta chains drawn from one sample of a study of T cell responses to AZD1222 COVID-19 vaccine. Assay: immunoSEQ multiplex PCR; the TCRdb copy retains only in-frame clones and omits some. The top ten hold around 5.1% of the sample, which has fewer than 150,000 clones, around 93% seen once. The input for sequencing was peripheral blood, taken 28 days after the second AZD1222 dose. These receptors were collected from an adult who received the AZD1222 COVID-19 vaccine. Each CDR3 is given with its conserved first and last residue. Fields, in order: V gene, J gene, clone size, D gene, CDR3 DNA, CDR3 protein. A D gene is named only where the DNA matches it firmly. Expanded clones are given a class, and other clones once, few, many or no size at all.

V gene: TRBV15
J gene: TRBJ1-1
clone size: NA
D gene: NA
CDR3 DNA: TGTGCCACCAGCAGAGGAGAGGGGAACACTGAAGCTTTCTTT
CDR3 protein: CATSRGEGNTEAFF

V gene: TRBV2
J gene: TRBJ2-3
clone size: NA
D gene: NA
CDR3 DNA: TGTGCCAGCAGTCGCACAGATACGCAGTATTTT
CDR3 protein: CASSRTDTQYF

V gene: TRBV7-9
J gene: TRBJ2-2
clone size: NA
D gene: NA
CDR3 DNA: TGTGCCAGCGTCGAGACAGGGAACACCGGGGAGCTGTTTTTT
CDR3 protein: CASVETGNTGELFF

V gene: TRBV9
J gene: TRBJ1-3
clone size: NA
D gene: TRBD1
CDR3 DNA: TGTGCCAGCAGCGTTGAACAGGGGTCTGGAAACACCATATATTTT
CDR3 protein: CASSVEQGSGNTIYF

V gene: TRBV27
J gene: TRBJ2-7
clone size: NA
D gene: NA
CDR3 DNA: TGTGCCAGCAGTTTATTGGGGCAGGAGCAGTACTTC
CDR3 protein: CASSLLGQEQYF

V gene: TRBV4-3
J gene: TRBJ1-2
clone size: NA
D gene: NA
CDR3 DNA: TGCGCCAGCAGCCCCGCGGGAGGGGTTGGCTATGGCTACACCTTC
CDR3 protein: CASSPAGGVGYGYTF

V gene: TRBV4-1
J gene: TRBJ1-1
clone size: NA
D gene: NA
CDR3 DNA: TGCGCCAGCAGCCATCGAGGTGGGGGAGATAATCCTGAAGCTTTCTTT
CDR3 protein: CASSHRGGGDNPEAFF

V gene: TRBV5-6
J gene: TRBJ2-5
clone size: NA
D gene: TRBD2
CDR3 DNA: TGTGCCAGCAGATTAGCGGGAGGGTCGGAGACCCAGTACTTC
CDR3 protein: CASRLAGGSETQYF

V gene: TRBV3-1/TRBV3-2
J gene: TRBJ1-3
clone size: once
D gene: TRBD1
CDR3 DNA: TGTGCCAGCAGCCGGGACAGGGTGTCTGGAAACACCATATATTTT
CDR3 protein: CASSRDRVSGNTIYF

V gene: TRBV5-1
J gene: TRBJ2-5
clone size: NA
D gene: TRBD2
CDR3 DNA: TGCGCCAGCAGCTTGGTAGCGGGAAAAGAGACCCAGTACTTC
CDR3 protein: CASSLVAGKETQYF

V gene: TRBV21-1
J gene: TRBJ1-2
clone size: once
D gene: NA
CDR3 DNA: TGTGCCAGCAGCATTCACAGGTATGGCTACACCTTC
CDR3 protein: CASSIHRYGYTF

V gene: TRBV6-2/TRBV6-3
J gene: TRBJ2-1
clone size: once
D gene: NA
CDR3 DNA: TGTGCCAGCAGTTCCGACCCCCCCGAGAATGAGCAGTTCTTC
CDR3 protein: CASSSDPPENEQFF

V gene: TRBV9
J gene: TRBJ1-3
clone size: NA
D gene: NA
CDR3 DNA: TGTGCCAGCAGCGTCGAGCTTGGAAACACCATATATTTT
CDR3 protein: CASSVELGNTIYF

V gene: TRBV27
J gene: TRBJ2-1
clone size: NA
D gene: NA
CDR3 DNA: TGTGCCAGCGTTGGGCCAGGGCGTGGGAATGAGCAGTTCTTC
CDR3 protein: CASVGPGRGNEQFF

V gene: TRBV6-2/TRBV6-3
J gene: TRBJ1-5
clone size: NA
D gene: TRBD1
CDR3 DNA: TGTGCCAGCAGTTCACTGTGGGGACAGGGGAGCAATCAGCCCCAGCATTTT
CDR3 protein: CASSSLWGQGSNQPQHF

V gene: TRBV7-9
J gene: TRBJ2-2
clone size: NA
D gene: NA
CDR3 DNA: TGTGCCAGCAGCCTGAACACCGGGGAGCTGTTTTTT
CDR3 protein: CASSLNTGELFF

V gene: TRBV2
J gene: TRBJ1-2
clone size: NA
D gene: NA
CDR3 DNA: TGTGCCAGCAGTGATTGGAACTGGGGTTCCGGCTACACCTTC
CDR3 protein: CASSDWNWGSGYTF

V gene: TRBV19
J gene: TRBJ1-2
clone size: NA
D gene: NA
CDR3 DNA: TGTGCCAGTAGACCCGCCTCCACGACAGACCAATATGGCTACACCTTC
CDR3 protein: CASRPASTTDQYGYTF

V gene: TRBV2
J gene: TRBJ2-5
clone size: NA
D gene: TRBD2
CDR3 DNA: TGTGCCAGCAGTGAAATGCTAGCGGGAGGGGAGACCCAGTACTTC
CDR3 protein: CASSEMLAGGETQYF

V gene: TRBV6-5
J gene: TRBJ1-2
clone size: NA
D gene: NA
CDR3 DNA: TGTGCCACCTCTCCGCCGGGGGGGCGCGGCTATGGCTACACCTTC
CDR3 protein: CATSPPGGRGYGYTF

V gene: TRBV4-1
J gene: TRBJ1-5
clone size: NA
D gene: NA
CDR3 DNA: TGCGCCAGCAGCCAAGAGCGGGCTGGTCAGCCCCAGCATTTT
CDR3 protein: CASSQERAGQPQHF

V gene: TRBV6-1
J gene: TRBJ2-5
clone size: NA
D gene: TRBD1
CDR3 DNA: TGTGCCAGCAGTGCCCGGACAGGGGGGATGGAAGAGACCCAGTACTTC
CDR3 protein: CASSARTGGMEETQYF

V gene: TRBV5-1
J gene: TRBJ1-3
clone size: once
D gene: NA
CDR3 DNA: TGCGCCAGCAGCTTGGTCGGCATCTCTGGAAACACCATATATTTT
CDR3 protein: CASSLVGISGNTIYF

V gene: TRBV15
J gene: TRBJ2-5
clone size: NA
D gene: TRBD1
CDR3 DNA: TGTGCCACCAGCACATCTCAGGGGGCCGGGGAGACCCAGTACTTC
CDR3 protein: CATSTSQGAGETQYF

V gene: TRBV5-5
J gene: TRBJ1-2
clone size: once
D gene: TRBD1
CDR3 DNA: TGTGCCAGCAGCTCCGGACAGGGCCCTTATGGCTACACCTTC
CDR3 protein: CASSSGQGPYGYTF

V gene: TRBV5-1
J gene: TRBJ2-7
clone size: NA
D gene: NA
CDR3 DNA: TGCGCCAGCAGCTTGGGGCAGGGACCCTACGAGCAGTACTTC
CDR3 protein: CASSLGQGPYEQYF

V gene: TRBV6-5
J gene: TRBJ2-1
clone size: few
D gene: NA
CDR3 DNA: TGTGCCAGCAGGGTCGGACAGCGTAATGAGCAGTTCTTC
CDR3 protein: CASRVGQRNEQFF

V gene: TRBV7-2
J gene: TRBJ1-2
clone size: NA
D gene: TRBD1
CDR3 DNA: TGTGCCAGCAGCTTGGGGACAGCTAACTATGGCTACACCTTC
CDR3 protein: CASSLGTANYGYTF

V gene: TRBV2
J gene: TRBJ1-2
clone size: NA
D gene: TRBD1
CDR3 DNA: TGTGCCAGCAGTGAGACAGGGGGCCTTAACTATGGCTACACCTTC
CDR3 protein: CASSETGGLNYGYTF

V gene: TRBV2
J gene: TRBJ2-3
clone size: NA
D gene: TRBD1
CDR3 DNA: TGTGCCAGCAATACAGGGACAGGCGATGATACGCAGTATTTT
CDR3 protein: CASNTGTGDDTQYF

V gene: TRBV2
J gene: TRBJ2-5
clone size: NA
D gene: NA
CDR3 DNA: TGTGCCAGCAGTGAAGGGGGGGTGGAGACCCAGTACTTC
CDR3 protein: CASSEGGVETQYF

V gene: TRBV27
J gene: TRBJ1-5
clone size: NA
D gene: NA
CDR3 DNA: TGTGCCAGCAGTTTAAACATCTATAGCAATCAGCCCCAGCATTTT
CDR3 protein: CASSLNIYSNQPQHF